One sample yielded the 19 T cell receptor beta chains listed below, sequenced in a study of cytomegalovirus exposure and HLA in healthy donors. Primers for the PCR totalled 60 Vbeta and 13 Jbeta. Produced via immunoSEQ multiplex PCR; TCRdb's table is partial and in-frame only. This sample yields roughly 170,000 clones, of which roughly 85% are seen a single time; roughly 1.3% belongs to the top ten. Source material: PBMCs. The receptors here all came from a man under 40 in good health and CMV-seronegative.

V is TRBV10-3 and J is TRBJ1-1, with TRBD1 as a possible D gene (6 bases). This CDR3 is built from 13 residues. Per germline, CDR1 ENHRY and CDR2 SYGVKD. The V end was cut by 6 bases, the J end by 1 base, with 9 bases between. The CDR3: CAIRRTENTEAFF. As DNA, the CDR3 is TGTGCCATCAGGAGGACAGAGAACACTGAAGCTTTCTTT.

This chain uses TRBV27 with TRBJ2-5; D might be TRBD1 (6 bases). Germline values: CDR1 MNHEY, CDR2 SMNVEV (reference sequence). CDR3 length: 14 amino acids. V lost 5 bases and J lost 4, with 14 bases in between. In nucleotides, the CDR3 is TGTGCCAGCAGTGACCAACAGGGTTCAGAGACCCAGTACTTC. Translation: CASSDQQGSETQYF.

V is TRBV13 and J is TRBJ1-2; weak D call: TRBD1 (5 bases). The V and J ends lost 5 bases and 2 bases respectively, with 12 bases between them. The CDR3 runs 14 residues. The V gene's germline CDR1 is PRHDT and CDR2 FYEKMQ (reference sequence). CDR3 sequence (DNA): TGTGCCAGCAGCAGGGGATTGTCGAACTATGGCTACACCTTC. Protein: CASSRGLSNYGYTF.

The chain is built from TRBV14 and TRBJ1-1; 10 bases match TRBD1. CDR1 SGHDN and CDR2 FVKESK come from the germline V gene. J was trimmed by 3 bases and V by 2 bases; bases with no gene match: 9. This CDR3 comprises 17 residues. This chain's CDR3 is CASSQRDRGLFDTEAFF. As DNA, the CDR3 is TGTGCCAGCAGCCAAAGGGACAGGGGTCTTTTTGACACTGAAGCTTTCTTT.

The rearrangement links TRBV6-6 to TRBJ1-1, with 7 bases aligning to TRBD1. Germline V gene lookup returns CDR1 MNHNY and CDR2 SVGAGI (reference sequence). The CDR3 has 12 amino acids. Unmatched junction bases numbered 4, after V lost 6 bases and J lost 6 bases. This chain's CDR3 is CASRWDSSEAFF. CDR3 in DNA: TGTGCCAGCAGATGGGACAGTTCTGAAGCTTTCTTT.

The V and J genes are TRBV19 and TRBJ2-7; 9 bases agree with TRBD1. CDR1 is LNHDA, CDR2 SQIVND, per germline (reference sequence). The CDR3 loop spans 17 amino acids. V lost 1 base and J lost 2; bases outside the gene matches: 9. CDR3 residues: CASSIVTTGGLPYEQYF. Here the CDR3 DNA reads TGTGCCAGTAGTATAGTTACAACAGGGGGCCTGCCCTACGAGCAGTACTTC.

The chain combines TRBV5-1 with TRBJ2-1; the match to TRBD2 covers 12 bases. CDR3 length: 19 amino acids. Germline V gene data show CDR1 as SGHRS and CDR2 as YFSETQ. J lost 0 bases, V lost 3 bases, and 10 bases had no gene match. The CDR3 spells CASSYTGTSGFSSYNEQFF. In DNA form, the CDR3 reads TGCGCCAGCAGCTACACCGGGACTAGCGGGTTTAGCTCCTACAATGAGCAGTTCTTC.

This clone has just a few counts. V gene TRBV4-3 combines with J gene TRBJ2-7; 11 bases agree with TRBD2. The CDR3 spans 15 residues. V trimming: 4 bases; J trimming: 6 bases; junction bases outside the gene matches: 8. Germline V gene data show CDR1 as LGHNA and CDR2 as YSLEER. The DNA of the CDR3 is TGCGCCAGCAGCCCCACTAGCGGGAGTTCGATCGAGCAGTACTTC. Amino acids: CASSPTSGSSIEQYF.

The chain links TRBV6-5 to TRBJ2-5; 13 positions match TRBD2. Per the germline V gene, CDR1 is MNHEY and CDR2 is SVGAGI. V lost 6 bases and J lost 9; bases outside the gene matches: 10. The CDR3 is made up of 15 amino acids. The CDR3 is CASRAGTSGARAQYF. CDR3 in DNA: TGTGCCAGCAGGGCCGGGACTAGCGGGGCCCGGGCCCAGTACTTC.

This rearrangement joins TRBV4-3 to TRBJ2-3; D is unclear. Trimming took off 0 bases at V and 8 bases at J, with 12 bases between the two ends. The germline V gene encodes CDR1 LGHNA and CDR2 YSLEER. The CDR3 contains 14 residues. This CDR3 reads CASSQDQSLPTQYF. In DNA form, the CDR3 reads TGCGCCAGCAGCCAAGATCAAAGCCTACCTACGCAGTATTTT.

This clone occurred once. J is TRBJ2-7 and V is TRBV19, with 7 bases fitting TRBD2. J lost 3 bases, V lost 5 bases, and 10 bases had no gene match. CDR3 length: 15 residues. Germline CDR1 and CDR2: LNHDA and SQIVND (reference sequence). As DNA, the CDR3 is TGTGCCAGTAGTCCAAGCGGGGTGGGGTTCTACGAGCAGTACTTC. This encodes CASSPSGVGFYEQYF. Combining the CDR3 with reference TRBV19 and TRBJ2-7 gives the whole variable domain DGGITQSPKYLFRKEGQNVTLSCEQNLNHDAMYWYRQDPGQGLRLIYYSQIVNDFQKGDIAEGYSVSREKKESFPLTVTSAQKNPTAFYLCASSPSGVGFYEQYFGPGTRLTVT.

This clone appeared once. The chain is built from TRBV7-2 and TRBJ2-6; D is perhaps TRBD2 (5 bases). CDR1 and CDR2 (germline): SGHTA, FQGNSA. This CDR3 comprises 14 residues. V dropped 10 bases and J dropped 0 bases, with 10 bases sitting between them. The CDR3 is CANLAGSGANVLTF. CDR3 nucleotides: TGTGCCAACCTTGCGGGCTCTGGGGCCAACGTCCTGACTTTC.

This rearrangement joins TRBV2 to TRBJ2-7; 9 bases are a match to TRBD1. The CDR3 consists of 14 residues. V trimming: 7 bases; J trimming: 5 bases; junction bases outside the gene matches: 9. The germline V gene encodes CDR1 SNHLY and CDR2 FYNNEI. As DNA, the CDR3 is TGTGCCAGCAAGAGGGACAGGGATAGGGACGAGCAGTACTTC. Residues: CASKRDRDRDEQYF.

This chain joins TRBV10-3 and TRBJ1-2; the D is unclear. This CDR3 comprises 13 residues. V shed 4 bases and J shed 5 bases, with 11 bases lying between them. The germline CDR1 and CDR2 sequences are ENHRY and SYGVKD. The CDR3 region is CAISVFTEYGYTF. The CDR3 DNA sequence: TGTGCCATCAGTGTGTTCACAGAATATGGCTACACCTTC.

The chain couples TRBV28 to TRBJ1-6, with TRBD1 matching 7 bases. V shed 1 base and J 5 bases; nucleotides not matched to a gene: 2. Germline CDR1 is MDHEN and CDR2 is SYDVKM. This CDR3 region has 15 residues. The CDR3 loop is CASSLFDRDNSPLHF. The CDR3 nucleotides read TGTGCCAGCAGTTTATTTGACAGGGATAATTCACCCCTCCACTTT.

The chain couples TRBV29-1 to TRBJ2-7; 8 nucleotides line up with TRBD1. J lost 1 base, V lost 5 bases, and 4 bases had no gene match. CDR1 is SQVTM and CDR2 is ANQGSEA in the germline V gene. The CDR3 spans 13 residues. CDR3 in DNA: TGCAGCGTTCTGGACAGGGCGTCCTACGAGCAGTACTTC. Protein product: CSVLDRASYEQYF.

This chain connects TRBV28 to TRBJ2-7; D perhaps matches TRBD2 (5 bases). V gave up 5 bases and J gave up 2 bases, with 16 bases separating them. The V gene's germline CDR1 is MDHEN and CDR2 SYDVKM. The CDR3 has 15 amino acids. The CDR3 here is CASSLPAGRTYEQYF. DNA for the CDR3: TGTGCCAGCAGTCTCCCCGCGGGCAGGACCTACGAGCAGTACTTC.

The chain links TRBV7-2 to TRBJ2-1; perhaps TRBD1 as D (5 bases). Germline V CDR1 and CDR2: SGHTA, FQGNSA. V shed 4 bases and J shed 6 bases, with 10 bases lying between them. The CDR3 covers 13 residues. CDR3 amino acids: CASSSPGFNEQFF. Here the CDR3 DNA reads TGTGCCAGCAGCTCCCCAGGGTTCAATGAGCAGTTCTTC.

The chain employs TRBV30 and TRBJ2-5; tentative D call: TRBD1 (6 bases). The V end lost 4 bases, the J end lost 5 bases, and 8 bases lay between the germline ends. CDR3 size: 11 residues. Germline CDR1 and CDR2: GTSNPN and SVGIG (reference sequence). CDR3 sequence reads: CAWMGAETQYF. The CDR3 DNA follows: TGTGCCTGGATGGGGGCGGAGACCCAGTACTTC.